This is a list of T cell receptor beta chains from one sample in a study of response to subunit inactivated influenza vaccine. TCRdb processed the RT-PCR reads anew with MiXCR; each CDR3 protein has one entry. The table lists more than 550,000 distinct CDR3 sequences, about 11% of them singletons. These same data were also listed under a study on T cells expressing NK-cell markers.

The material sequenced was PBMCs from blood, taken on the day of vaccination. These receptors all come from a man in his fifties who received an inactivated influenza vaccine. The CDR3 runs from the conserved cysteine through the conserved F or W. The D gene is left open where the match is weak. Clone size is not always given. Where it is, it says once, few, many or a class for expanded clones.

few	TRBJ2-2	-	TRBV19	TGTGCCAGTAACCCTTGGGGGAGCTACACCGGGGAGCTGTTTTTT	CASNPWGSYTGELFF
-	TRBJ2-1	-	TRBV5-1	TGCGCCAGCAGCTTCGCAGAGGTGGATGAGCAGTTCTTC	CASSFAEVDEQFF
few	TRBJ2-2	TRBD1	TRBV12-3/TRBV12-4	TGTGCCACTCAACCCGGGACAGGAGGGGAGCTGTTTTTT	CATQPGTGGELFF
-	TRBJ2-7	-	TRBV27	TGTGCCAGCAGCCTAGGGGGGACAAACTACGAGCAGTACTTC	CASSLGGTNYEQYF
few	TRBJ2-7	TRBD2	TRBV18	TGTGCCAGCTCACGGCGACTAGCGGAGATCTACGAGCAGTACTTC	CASSRRLAEIYEQYF
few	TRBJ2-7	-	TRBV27	TGTGCCAGCAGTTTGTTGGGCAACCGATACGAGCAGTACTTC	CASSLLGNRYEQYF
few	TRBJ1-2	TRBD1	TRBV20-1	TGCAGTGCTAGAGAGACACAGGGGATCGGCGGCTACACCTTC	CSARETQGIGGYTF
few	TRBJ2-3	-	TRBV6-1	TGTGCCAGCAGTAGGGACGGACGCACAGATACGCAGTATTTT	CASSRDGRTDTQYF
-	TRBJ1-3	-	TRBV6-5	TGTGCCAGCAGTTATACCGGGGTCGGAAACACCATATATTTT	CASSYTGVGNTIYF
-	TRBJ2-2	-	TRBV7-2	TGTGCCAGCGCGAGAACGGACTACACCGGGGAGCTGTTTTTT	CASARTDYTGELFF
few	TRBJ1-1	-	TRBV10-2	TGCGCCAGCAGTTCTGCAGCTAACACTGAAGCTTTCTTT	CASSSAANTEAFF
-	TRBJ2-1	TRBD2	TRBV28	TGTGCCAGCAGCCCACTAGCGGGGGCCCACTCCTACAATGAGCAGTTCTTC	CASSPLAGAHSYNEQFF
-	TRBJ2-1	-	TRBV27	TGTGCCAGCAGTCCTCAGACTAGAAGCAGATACAATGAGCAGTTCTTC	CASSPQTRSRYNEQFF
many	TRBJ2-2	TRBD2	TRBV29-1	TGCAGCGCAGAGCGGGACTCGAACACCGGGGAGCTGTTTTTT	CSAERDSNTGELFF
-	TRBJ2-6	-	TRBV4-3	TGCGCCAGCAGCCAGTACAGGGAGTTATCTGGGGCCAACGTCCTGACTTTC	CASSQYRELSGANVLTF
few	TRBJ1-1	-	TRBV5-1	TGCGCCAGCAGCTTGGAACAGGGTGCGAACACTGAAGCTTTCTTT	CASSLEQGANTEAFF
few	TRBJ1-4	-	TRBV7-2	TGTGCCAGCAGCTTAGTACAAGGGGGATCTAATGAAAAACTGTTTTTT	CASSLVQGGSNEKLFF
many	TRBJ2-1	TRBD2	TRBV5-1	TGCGCCAGCAGCAAGACTAGCGGGGGTCCCAACAATGAGCAGTTCTTC	CASSKTSGGPNNEQFF
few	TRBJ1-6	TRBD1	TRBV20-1	TGCAGTGCCCCGGGACAGTCTAATTCACCCCTCCACTTT	CSAPGQSNSPLHF
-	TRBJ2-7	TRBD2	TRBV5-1	TGCGCCAGCAGCCCCTCTTCGCCAGGACTAGCATCCTACGAGCAGTACTTC	CASSPSSPGLASYEQYF
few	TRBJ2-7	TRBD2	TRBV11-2	TGTGCCAGCAGCTTAGTGCTAGCGGGGACCTACGAGCAGTACTTC	CASSLVLAGTYEQYF
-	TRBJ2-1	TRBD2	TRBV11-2	TGTGCCAGCAGCTTAGATCTTGCGGGAGAAACGTACAATGAGCAGTTCTTC	CASSLDLAGETYNEQFF
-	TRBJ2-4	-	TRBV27	TGTGCCAGCACCTCTTTGTTGGACCCCAAAAACATTCAGTACTTC	CASTSLLDPKNIQYF
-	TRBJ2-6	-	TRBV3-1	TGTGCCAGCAGCCACTTGAACAGGGTTCACGGGGCCAACGTCCTGACTTTC	CASSHLNRVHGANVLTF
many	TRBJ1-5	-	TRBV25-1	TGTCCTTGGGGGGAGAACAATCAGCCCCAGCATTTT	CPWGENNQPQHF